This passage covers 20 T cell receptor beta chains from one sample sequenced in a study of T cells in women clearing cervical HPV infection. The repertoire was sequenced with immunoSEQ multiplex PCR; TCRdb's copy has only in-frame clones and lacks some. The listing contains about 46,000 clones. Source material: blood buffy coat. The receptors here all came from a woman aged 18 to 69 with a cervical HPV16 infection that either progressed to CIN3+ or cleared (not recorded which).

About this clone: The read finishes 3 residues shy of the CDR3 end, and the germline J gene is used to complete it. The chain joins TRBV19 to TRBJ1-4, with D possibly being TRBD1 (6 bases). Trimming stripped 4 bases from V and 7 bases from J, with 10 bases between. CDR1 is LNHDA, CDR2 SQIVND, per germline (reference sequence). This CDR3 has 13 amino acids. The sequenced CDR3 bases are TGTGCCAGTAGTACAACAGGGACTGAAAAA. Translating gives CASSTTGTEK. The full CDR3 protein is CASSTTGTEKLFF.

In regard to this clone: Sequencing ends 3 residues short of the CDR3 end; the germline J gene provides the rest. The chain employs TRBV20-1 and TRBJ1-5, with TRBD1 matching 7 bases. The CDR3 is made up of 15 amino acids. The V and J ends lost 4 bases and 2 bases, in that order; junction bases with no gene match: 8. CDR1 is DFQATT, CDR2 SNEGSKA, per germline (reference sequence). The CDR3 DNA, read in part, is TGCAGTGCTATTAGGGGGCTAGGGGGCAATCAGCCC. This encodes CSAIRGLGGNQP. The complete CDR3 protein is CSAIRGLGGNQPQHF.

As to this clone: The read stops 3 residues short of the end of the CDR3; the missing end is completed from the germline J gene. The chain recombines TRBV10-2 with TRBJ1-1, with TRBD1 matching 8 bases. V lost 6 bases to trimming and J lost 2 bases; unmatched junction nucleotides: 5. This CDR3 is built from 14 residues. The V gene's germline CDR1 is WSHSY and CDR2 SAAADI. Here the CDR3 reads CASSEQGDNTEAFF. CDR3 DNA, as far as it was read: TGCGCCAGCAGCGAACAGGGGGATAACACTGAA.

Of note for this clone: The observed sequence ends 3 residues before the CDR3 terminus, with the missing tail filled in from the germline J gene. The J gene is TRBJ2-2, the V gene TRBV18; 9 nucleotides agree with TRBD1. Germline lookup yields CDR1 KGHSH and CDR2 LQKENI. The CDR3 extends over 14 amino acids. This CDR3 reads CASSPRQGDEKLFF. The sequenced CDR3 bases are TGTGCCAGCTCACCACGACAGGGGGATGAAAAG. Full variable domain (remainder filled in from reference TRBV18 and TRBJ2-2): NAGVMQNPRHLVRRRGQEARLRCSPMKGHSHVYWYRQLPEEGLKFMVYLQKENIIDESGMPKERFSAEFPKEGPSILRIQQVVRGDSAAYFCASSPRQGDEKLFFGEGSRLTVL.

To note about this clone: The CDR3 is cut off 3 residues early in the read; its end comes from the germline J gene. The V call is TRBV5-6, the J call TRBJ1-2; 8 bases match TRBD1. The V gene's germline CDR1 is SGHDT and CDR2 YYEEEE. The CDR3 is made up of 14 amino acids. Losses at the gene ends were 2 bases for V and 6 bases for J; bases not matched to a gene: 6. The CDR3: CASSFLDREDGYTF. The CDR3 bases that were read are TGTGCCAGCAGCTTCTTGGACAGGGAGGATGGC.

The chain's CDR3 is CASSLAQQETQYF. CDR3 bases read: TGTGCCAGCAGCTTAGCACAGCAAGAGACC. The V gene is TRBV7-9, the J gene TRBJ2-5; D is unclear. The sequenced fragment ends 3 residues before the CDR3 boundary, so the rest is inferred from the germline J gene. CDR1 and CDR2 from the germline V gene are SEHNR and FQNEAQ (reference sequence). The CDR3 extends over 13 amino acids. Between the trimmed V and J ends, which lost 0 bases and 2 bases, there was a span of 4 bases.

Concerning this clone: Sequencing ends 3 residues short of the CDR3 end; the germline J gene provides the rest. The chain couples TRBV7-9 to TRBJ2-7; 9 nucleotides line up with TRBD1. The CDR3 runs 13 residues. After removal of 5 bases from V and 4 bases from J, the junction contained 3 bases not matched to a gene. CDR1 and CDR2 from the germline V gene are SEHNR and FQNEAQ (reference sequence). The CDR3 here is CASSGTGIYEQYF. The part of the CDR3 DNA that was read is TGTGCCAGCAGCGGGACAGGGATATACGAG.

Comments on this clone: The sequenced fragment ends 3 residues before the CDR3 boundary, so the rest is inferred from the germline J gene. This sequence joins TRBV14 and TRBJ2-5, with 10 bases fitting TRBD2. V shed 0 bases, J shed 5 bases, and the junction held 12 bases outside the gene matches. Germline V lookup: CDR1 SGHDN, CDR2 FVKESK. This CDR3 comprises 18 residues. The chain's CDR3 is CASSQDEASGRADETQYF. The sequenced CDR3 bases are TGTGCCAGCAGCCAAGATGAGGCCAGCGGGAGGGCCGACGAGACC.

Of note for this clone: The missing CDR3 end, 3 residues past where the read stops, is filled in from the germline J gene. The chain combines TRBV7-9 with TRBJ1-4; D call uncertain. This CDR3 is built from 15 residues. Germline V CDR1 and CDR2: SEHNR, FQNEAQ (reference sequence). Incomplete CDR3 DNA: TGTGCCAGCAGCCCAATAGACATCCCTGATTCACCA. This gives the protein CASSPIDIPDSP. The whole CDR3 region reads CASSPIDIPDSPLFF.

As for this clone: The read ends 3 residues shy of where the CDR3 ends; the end is completed using the germline J gene. The rearrangement joins TRBV20-1 to TRBJ2-3; the D gene is possibly TRBD2 (6 bases). The CDR3 runs 14 residues. Germline V gene data show CDR1 as DFQATT and CDR2 as SNEGSKA (reference sequence). The V end was cut by 0 bases, the J end by 3 bases, with 10 bases between. The sequenced CDR3 bases are TGCAGTGCTAGAGATGGTAGCGGAACAGATACG. It yields the protein CSARDGSGTDT. The CDR3 in full is CSARDGSGTDTQYF.

A remark on this clone: The CDR3 goes on 3 residues after the read ends, and that part is filled in from the germline J gene. The J gene is TRBJ2-7, the V gene TRBV30, with 10 bases that match TRBD2. This CDR3 is built from 14 residues. Germline loops: CDR1 GTSNPN, CDR2 SVGIG (reference sequence). V trimming: 1 base; J trimming: 2 bases; junction bases outside the gene matches: 2. The CDR3 protein is CAWSGTSGPYEQYF. Incomplete CDR3 DNA: TGTGCCTGGAGTGGGACTAGCGGACCCTACGAG.

Concerning this clone: The read ends 3 residues before the CDR3 terminus; that terminus is restored from the germline J gene. The gene calls are TRBV2 and TRBJ2-1; the match to TRBD2 covers 9 bases. CDR3 length: 13 amino acids. Germline trimming cut 8 bases from V and 9 bases from J; bases unmatched to any gene: 8. Looked up from germline, CDR1 is SNHLY and CDR2 is FYNNEI. The DNA read from the CDR3 is TGTGCCAGCGATGTAGCGGGAGTCGGTGAG. It specifies CASDVAGVGE. The complete CDR3 reads CASDVAGVGEQFF.

To note about this clone: The read terminates 3 residues ahead of where the CDR3 ends, so the germline J gene completes it. This rearrangement joins TRBV7-9 to TRBJ2-1; D is undetermined. There are 12 residues in the CDR3. Germline CDR1 reads SEHNR; CDR2 reads FQNEAQ (reference sequence). V was pared by 3 bases and J by 7 bases, with 7 bases between. CDR3 sequence: CASSFGINEQFF. Partial CDR3 DNA: TGTGCCAGCAGCTTCGGTATAAATGAG.

Of note for this clone: The CDR3 is cut off 3 residues early in the read; its end comes from the germline J gene. The chain employs TRBV19 and TRBJ2-3, with 7 bases lining up with TRBD2. Losses at the gene ends were 7 bases for V and 1 base for J; bases not matched to a gene: 8. This CDR3 is 15 amino acids long. The germline V gene encodes CDR1 LNHDA and CDR2 SQIVND (reference sequence). The CDR3 sequence: CASKLERGGTDTQYF. The part of the CDR3 DNA that was read is TGTGCCAGTAAATTGGAGCGGGGAGGCACAGATACG.

Points on this clone: Coverage ceases 3 residues before the CDR3 finishes, and the germline J gene fills in the end. The chain has TRBV23-1 and TRBJ2-3; D may be TRBD2 (7 bases). TRBV23-1 is an ORF; its function is uncertain. This CDR3 has 17 residues. V was trimmed by 4 bases and J by 3 bases, leaving 20 bases between them. Incomplete CDR3 DNA: TGCGCCAGCAGTCCGATTTATGAGGGGGGGCCAACAGATACG. This gives the protein CASSPIYEGGPTDT. The full CDR3 protein reads CASSPIYEGGPTDTQYF.

With regard to this clone: The read comes to an end 3 residues before the CDR3 does, leaving the germline J gene to fill in the end. The chain joins TRBV30 to TRBJ2-2; TRBD2 matches 7 bases. The CDR3 covers 15 residues. Unmatched junction bases numbered 7, after V lost 5 bases and J lost 1 base. Germline V gives CDR1 GTSNPN, CDR2 SVGIG (reference sequence). The CDR3 sequence is CAWDWGGENTGELFF. The DNA read from the CDR3 is TGTGCCTGGGACTGGGGAGGGGAGAACACCGGGGAG. The whole variable domain, filled in from reference TRBV30 and TRBJ2-2, reads SQTIHQWPATLVQPVGSPLSLECTVEGTSNPNLYWYRQAAGRGLQLLFYSVGIGQISSEVPQNLSASRPQDRQFILSSKKLLLSDSGFYLCAWDWGGENTGELFFGEGSRLTVL.

With respect to this clone: The read falls 3 residues short of the CDR3 end, and the missing part is taken from the germline J gene. This chain connects TRBV7-2 to TRBJ2-3, with TRBD2 identical over 7 bases. Germline values: CDR1 SGHTA, CDR2 FQGNSA. The CDR3 has 15 amino acids. CDR3 in amino acids: CASSFRLAGWETQYF. CDR3 DNA (partial): TGTGCCAGCAGCTTTCGACTAGCCGGGTGGGAGACG.

Notes on this clone: The read ends 3 residues shy of where the CDR3 ends; the end is completed using the germline J gene. The chain has TRBV5-1 and TRBJ2-5; TRBD1 matches 8 bases. Looked up from germline, CDR1 is SGHRS and CDR2 is YFSETQ. The CDR3 runs to 16 residues. Trimming took 0 bases from V and 4 from J; bases not matched to a gene: 8. The CDR3 bases that were read are TGCGCCAGCAGCTTGGGGAAAACAGGGGGAGGAGAGACC. It specifies CASSLGKTGGGET. The full CDR3 sequence reads CASSLGKTGGGETQYF.

As to this clone: The read stops 3 residues short of the end of the CDR3; the missing end is completed from the germline J gene. The chain links TRBV18 to TRBJ1-4; no reliable D call. Germline loops: CDR1 KGHSH, CDR2 LQKENI. The CDR3 covers 15 residues. Between the trimmed V and J ends, which lost 0 bases and 8 bases, there was a span of 13 bases. The CDR3 bases that were read are TGTGCCAGCTCACCACCGAACCAGAGCGGAGAAAAA. Protein: CASSPPNQSGEK. The CDR3, in full, reads CASSPPNQSGEKLFF.

Regarding this clone: The CDR3 is cut off 3 residues early in the read; its end comes from the germline J gene. The chain carries TRBV7-3 and TRBJ2-7; maybe TRBD2 (6 bases). The CDR3 consists of 13 residues. Germline CDR1 reads SGHTA; CDR2 reads FQGTGA. The V end lost 5 bases, the J end lost 3 bases, and 11 bases lay between the germline ends. CDR3 loop: CASSVAANYEQYF. CDR3 DNA (partial): TGTGCCAGCAGCGTAGCGGCAAACTACGAG.